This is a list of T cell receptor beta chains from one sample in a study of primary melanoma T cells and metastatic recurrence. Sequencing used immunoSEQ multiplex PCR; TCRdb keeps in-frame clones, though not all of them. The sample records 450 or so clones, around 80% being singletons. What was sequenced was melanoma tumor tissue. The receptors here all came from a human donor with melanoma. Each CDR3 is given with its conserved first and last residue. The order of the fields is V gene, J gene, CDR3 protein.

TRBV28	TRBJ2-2	CASIGGTGELFF
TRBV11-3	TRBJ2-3	CASSPGTATDTQYF
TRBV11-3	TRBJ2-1	CASSWTSGRVGAQFF
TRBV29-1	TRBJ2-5	CSVGGGEETQYF
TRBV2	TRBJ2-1	CASSEDSSYNEQFF
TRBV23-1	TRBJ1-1	CASSQEPLSTEAFF
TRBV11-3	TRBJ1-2	CASSLSAGIYGYTF
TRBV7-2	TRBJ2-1	CASSQDSQLEQFF
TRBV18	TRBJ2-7	CASSRQGFYEQYF
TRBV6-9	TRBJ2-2	CASSAGRRGVGGELFF
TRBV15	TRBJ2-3	CATSRELEEDTQYF